What follows is one TCR beta chain and its context. The record originates from a study of control samples from healthy donors and cancer patients. Sequencing used immunoSEQ multiplex PCR; TCRdb keeps in-frame clones, though not all of them. The sample includes around 30,000 clones, about nine tenths of them seen just once. V lost 5 bases and J 7 bases, leaving 8 bases between the germline ends. Germline CDR1 reads SGHAT; CDR2 reads FQNNGV. The CDR3 contains 11 residues. Sequencing input: PBMCs. The chain links TRBV11-2 to TRBJ2-5, with no clear D. The clonotype was recovered from a man aged 45-60 years with lung cancer. Here the CDR3 reads CASSPVGTQYF. CDR3 DNA: TGTGCCAGCAGCCCCGTTGGGACCCAGTACTTC.